The rows below give T cell receptor beta chains drawn from one sample of a study of blood T cell repertoires in COVID-19. This table comes from immunoSEQ multiplex PCR, and its TCRdb copy is limited to in-frame clones, with some not included. The sample shows around 370,000 clones, around 90% of them seen only once. What was sequenced was peripheral blood. These receptors all come from a woman aged 18-29 years who had recovered from COVID-19. The CDR3 runs from the conserved cysteine through the conserved F or W. The order of the fields is CDR3 DNA, CDR3 protein, J gene, clone size, V gene, D gene. A D gene is named only where the DNA matches it firmly. Only some rows state a clone size, as once, few, many or a class for expanded clones.

TGCGCCAGCAGCCAAGATCTGGGGGCTGGCTACACCTTC CASSQDLGAGYTF TRBJ1-2 NA TRBV4-3 NA
TGTGCCAGCAGTTACGACCGCAGGGGTGGCAATCAGCCCCAGCATTTT CASSYDRRGGNQPQHF TRBJ1-5 NA TRBV6-2/TRBV6-3 NA
TGTGCCAGCAGCCAAGAATTAGCGGGTACAGATACGCAGTATTTT CASSQELAGTDTQYF TRBJ2-3 NA TRBV3-1/TRBV3-2 TRBD2
TGTGCCAGCAGTTACTCGGACTCGAATGAGCAGTTCTTC CASSYSDSNEQFF TRBJ2-1 NA TRBV6-6 NA
TGTGCCAGCAGCGAGACAGGGACCTATGGCTACACCTTC CASSETGTYGYTF TRBJ1-2 NA TRBV7-8 TRBD1
TGTGCCAGCAGCGTAGTGAAGGGACAGGGACGAGAGACCCAGTACTTC CASSVVKGQGRETQYF TRBJ2-5 NA TRBV9 TRBD1
TGTGCCACCAGCAGTGATAAACGGGGGGGTTACAATGAGCAGTTCTTC CATSSDKRGGYNEQFF TRBJ2-1 NA TRBV15 TRBD2
TGTGCCAGCAGCCTGAGGCCCCTCGGAGAGGGAAGCACTGAAGCTTTCTTT CASSLRPLGEGSTEAFF TRBJ1-1 once TRBV7-9 NA
TGTGCCAGAAATTCGGCTCGAACAAAGGGGGAGAGTGGCTACACCTTC CARNSARTKGESGYTF TRBJ1-2 NA TRBV5-3 NA
TGTGCCACCAGCGCCCCGACAGGCAACACCGGGGAGCTGTTTTTT CATSAPTGNTGELFF TRBJ2-2 NA TRBV15 NA
TGTGCCACCATCGGCGCGGGGTTTAACACTGAAGCTTTCTTT CATIGAGFNTEAFF TRBJ1-1 NA TRBV27 NA
TGTGCCAGCAGCTTTACTGGGCAAACTAACTATGGCTACACCTTC CASSFTGQTNYGYTF TRBJ1-2 NA TRBV7-9 NA
TGCGCCAGCAGTGTGATTCCGACAGGACCGAACACTGAAGCTTTCTTT CASSVIPTGPNTEAFF TRBJ1-1 NA TRBV5-1 NA
TGTGCCAGCAGCTTTCGGGGTAGCGGGAGTGTTCGACCCTACAATGAGCAGTTCTTC CASSFRGSGSVRPYNEQFF TRBJ2-1 NA TRBV7-2 TRBD2
TGTGCCAGCTCACGGGGACAGGGACGGTCCCTGAACACTGAAGCTTTCTTT CASSRGQGRSLNTEAFF TRBJ1-1 once TRBV18 TRBD1
TGTGCCAGCAGCTTCCCCGGGACTAGCGGGATCCCACACAATGAGCAGTTCTTC CASSFPGTSGIPHNEQFF TRBJ2-1 NA TRBV13 TRBD2
TGTGCCAGCTCACCATCCGGGACACAGACGTTCACTGAAGCTTTCTTT CASSPSGTQTFTEAFF TRBJ1-1 NA TRBV18 NA
TGTGCCAGCAGCCAAGATCTGGGTAGCGGCCGTCTCGGGCGGGGGTTCTTC CASSQDLGSGRLGRGFF TRBJ2-1 NA TRBV4-2 NA
TGTGCCAGCAGCGTTTCTTGGGGCCGGAGCCAGCCCCAGCATTTT CASSVSWGRSQPQHF TRBJ1-5 NA TRBV9 NA
TGTGCCAGCAGCTCTGCGAAGGGACAGATAAGCTATGGCTACACCTTC CASSSAKGQISYGYTF TRBJ1-2 NA TRBV7-9 TRBD1
TGTGCCAGCAGCCTAACCAAGGAGGCCGAAAACATTCAGTACTTC CASSLTKEAENIQYF TRBJ2-4 NA TRBV11-3 NA
TGCAGCGTTGAAGGGGACACCTCATATGGCTACACCTTC CSVEGDTSYGYTF TRBJ1-2 NA TRBV29-1 NA
TGTGCCAGCAGCTCTACAGGGGGCGAGTGGGAGACCCAGTACTTC CASSSTGGEWETQYF TRBJ2-5 NA TRBV11-3 TRBD1
TGTGCCAGCAGTGAATCCACGGGGGATTCACCCCTCCACTTT CASSESTGDSPLHF TRBJ1-6 NA TRBV2 NA
TGCGCCAGCAGCAGCCAGACCGGGACTGGCGGTACCCAGTACTTC CASSSQTGTGGTQYF TRBJ2-5 NA TRBV5-1 NA
TGTGCCAGCAGCTTGGGAACTAGCGGGATCGCCCTTGAGCAGTTCTTC CASSLGTSGIALEQFF TRBJ2-1 NA TRBV5-8 TRBD2
TGCGCCAGCAGCCCCCGACCCGGGGGAGAGACCCAGTACTTC CASSPRPGGETQYF TRBJ2-5 NA TRBV4-3 NA
TGTGCCAGCAGCCAAACAGGCGATCAGCCCCAGCATTTT CASSQTGDQPQHF TRBJ1-5 once TRBV7-9 NA
TGTGCCAGCAGCTTAGGAGTTAGCGGGAGATGGGAGACCCAGTACTTC CASSLGVSGRWETQYF TRBJ2-5 NA TRBV7-2 TRBD2
TGTGCCAGCAGCTTTTACCCCGGGGATACGCAGTATTTT CASSFYPGDTQYF TRBJ2-3 NA TRBV11-3 NA
TGTGCCAGCAGTTTAGCACAGGGGTTTGGCACTGAAGCTTTCTTT CASSLAQGFGTEAFF TRBJ1-1 NA TRBV11-2 TRBD1
TGTGCCAGCTCGCAACAGGGGGGGAACACTGAAGCTTTCTTT CASSQQGGNTEAFF TRBJ1-1 NA TRBV18 TRBD1
TGCGCCAGCAGCAACACCCACTATGGCTACACCTTC CASSNTHYGYTF TRBJ1-2 NA TRBV10-1 NA
TGTGCCAGCAGCTCAACGACCGGGACTGAAGCTTTCTTT CASSSTTGTEAFF TRBJ1-1 NA TRBV7-9 NA
TGTGCCTGGGCTACAGGGGGCTCAGCAGATACGCAGTATTTT CAWATGGSADTQYF TRBJ2-3 NA TRBV30 TRBD1
TGTGCCAGCAGCGTGAGGCAGGGGAGCTCACCCCTCCACTTT CASSVRQGSSPLHF TRBJ1-6 NA TRBV9 NA
TGCGCCAGCAGATCAAGGTATAGGGACTCCACAGATACGCAGTATTTT CASRSRYRDSTDTQYF TRBJ2-3 NA TRBV4-3 NA
TGTGCCACGTTCTACCAGGGGGTGAACACCGGGGAGCTGTTTTTT CATFYQGVNTGELFF TRBJ2-2 once TRBV5-4 TRBD1
TGTGCCAGCAGCTTAGGGACAGGGGGAGGTTATCAGCCCCAGCATTTT CASSLGTGGGYQPQHF TRBJ1-5 few TRBV7-9 TRBD1
TGTGCCAGCAGCCGACCGGGACTAGCGGGAGTAATCGGGGAGCTGTTTTTT CASSRPGLAGVIGELFF TRBJ2-2 NA TRBV6-2/TRBV6-3 TRBD2
TGTGCCAGCGGGTCTCCGGGGAACAATGAGCAGTTCTTC CASGSPGNNEQFF TRBJ2-1 NA TRBV6-5 NA
TGCGCCAGCAGCTTGGGGGCGGACAGGGTCTTGATCAAAAACATTCAGTACTTC CASSLGADRVLIKNIQYF TRBJ2-4 NA TRBV5-1 TRBD1
TGCGCCAGCAGCCCTAGCGGGCCCAACAATGAGCAGTTCTTC CASSPSGPNNEQFF TRBJ2-1 once TRBV5-1 TRBD2